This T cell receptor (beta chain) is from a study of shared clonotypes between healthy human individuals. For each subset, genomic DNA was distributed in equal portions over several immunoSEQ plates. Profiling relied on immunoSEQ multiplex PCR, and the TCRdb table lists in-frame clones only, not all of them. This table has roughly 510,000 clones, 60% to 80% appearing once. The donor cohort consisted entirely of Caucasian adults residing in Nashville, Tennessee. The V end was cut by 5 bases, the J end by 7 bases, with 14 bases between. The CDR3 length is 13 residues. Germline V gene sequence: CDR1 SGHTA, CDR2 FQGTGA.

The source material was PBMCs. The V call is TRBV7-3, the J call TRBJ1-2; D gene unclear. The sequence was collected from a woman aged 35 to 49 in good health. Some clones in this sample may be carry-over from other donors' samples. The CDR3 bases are TGTGCCAGCAGCCCGACAAGGGAGGGTGGCTACACCTTC. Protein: CASSPTREGGYTF.